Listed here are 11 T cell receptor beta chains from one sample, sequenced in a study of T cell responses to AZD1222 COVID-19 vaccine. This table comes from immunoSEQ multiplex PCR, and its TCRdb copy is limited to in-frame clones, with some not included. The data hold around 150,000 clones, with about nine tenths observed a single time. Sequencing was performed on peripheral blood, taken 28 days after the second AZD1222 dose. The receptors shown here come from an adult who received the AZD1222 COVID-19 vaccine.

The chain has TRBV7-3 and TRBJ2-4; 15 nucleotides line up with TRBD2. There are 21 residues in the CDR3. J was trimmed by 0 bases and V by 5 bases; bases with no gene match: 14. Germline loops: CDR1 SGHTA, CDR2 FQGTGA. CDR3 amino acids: CASSLPPRTSGGELAKNIQYF. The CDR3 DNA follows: TGTGCCAGCAGCCTACCCCCACGGACTAGCGGGGGGGAACTAGCCAAAAACATTCAGTACTTC.

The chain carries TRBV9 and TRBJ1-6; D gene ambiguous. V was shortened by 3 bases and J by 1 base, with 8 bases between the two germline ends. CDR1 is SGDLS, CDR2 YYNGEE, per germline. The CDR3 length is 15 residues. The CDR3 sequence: CASSARGSYNSPLHF. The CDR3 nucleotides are TGTGCCAGCAGCGCCCGCGGTTCCTATAATTCACCCCTCCACTTT.

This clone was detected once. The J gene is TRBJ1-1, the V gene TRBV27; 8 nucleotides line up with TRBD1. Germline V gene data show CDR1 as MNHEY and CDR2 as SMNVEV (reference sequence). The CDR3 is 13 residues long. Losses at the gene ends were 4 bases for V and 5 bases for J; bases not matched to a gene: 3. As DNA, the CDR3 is TGTGCCAGCAGTTACAGGGGGGTGACTGAAGCTTTCTTT. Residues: CASSYRGVTEAFF.

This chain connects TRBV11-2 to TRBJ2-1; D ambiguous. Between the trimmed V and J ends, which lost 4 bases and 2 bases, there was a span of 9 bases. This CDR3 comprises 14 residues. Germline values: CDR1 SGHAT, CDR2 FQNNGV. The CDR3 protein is CASSSVVAYNEQFF. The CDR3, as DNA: TGTGCCAGCAGCTCAGTAGTGGCCTACAATGAGCAGTTCTTC.

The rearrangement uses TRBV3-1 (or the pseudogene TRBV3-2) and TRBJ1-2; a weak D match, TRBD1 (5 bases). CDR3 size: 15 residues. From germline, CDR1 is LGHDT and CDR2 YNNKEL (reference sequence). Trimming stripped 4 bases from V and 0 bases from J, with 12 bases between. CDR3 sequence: CASSPLRGANYGYTF. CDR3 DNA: TGTGCCAGCAGCCCTTTACGGGGGGCTAACTATGGCTACACCTTC.

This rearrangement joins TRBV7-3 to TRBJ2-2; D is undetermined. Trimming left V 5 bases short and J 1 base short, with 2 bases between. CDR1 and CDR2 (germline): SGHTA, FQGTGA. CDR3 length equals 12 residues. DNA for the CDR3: TGTGCCAGCAGCGTGAACACCGGGGAGCTGTTTTTT. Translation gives CASSVNTGELFF.

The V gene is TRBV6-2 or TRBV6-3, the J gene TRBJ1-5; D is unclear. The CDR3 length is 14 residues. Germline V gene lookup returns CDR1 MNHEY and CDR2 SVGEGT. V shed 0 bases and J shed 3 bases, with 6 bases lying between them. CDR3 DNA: TGTGCCAGCAGTTACTCGTCGGACAATCAGCCCCAGCATTTT. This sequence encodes CASSYSSDNQPQHF.

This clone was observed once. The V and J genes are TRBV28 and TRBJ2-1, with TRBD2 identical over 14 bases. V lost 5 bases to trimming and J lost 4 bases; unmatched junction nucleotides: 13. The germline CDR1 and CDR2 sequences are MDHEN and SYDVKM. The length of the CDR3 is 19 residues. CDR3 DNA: TGTGCCAGCAGTCCCCAACTCGGACTAGCGGGAGGTCCTTACAATGAGCAGTTCTTC. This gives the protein CASSPQLGLAGGPYNEQFF.

The CDR3 DNA follows: TGTGCCAGCAGCCGCACGACAGGGGGGAACACTGAAGCTTTCTTT. Protein product: CASSRTTGGNTEAFF. The chain couples TRBV11-1 to TRBJ1-1; 9 positions match TRBD1. This CDR3 comprises 15 residues. V gave up 5 bases and J gave up 1 base; unmatched junction bases: 5. In germline, CDR1 is SGHAT, CDR2 FQDESV (reference sequence).

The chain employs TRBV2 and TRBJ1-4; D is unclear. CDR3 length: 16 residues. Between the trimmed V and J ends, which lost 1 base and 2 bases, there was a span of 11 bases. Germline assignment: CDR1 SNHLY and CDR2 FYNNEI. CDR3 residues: CASSEGPARTNEKLFF. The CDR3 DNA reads TGTGCCAGCAGTGAAGGCCCCGCTCGGACTAATGAAAAACTGTTTTTT.

CDR3 nucleotide sequence: TGTGCCAGCAGTTACGGCGGGAACACTGAAGCTTTCTTT. It translates to CASSYGGNTEAFF. V usage is TRBV6-2 or TRBV6-3 and J usage is TRBJ1-1; D ambiguous. In germline, CDR1 is MNHEY, CDR2 SVGEGT. The CDR3 is made up of 13 amino acids. Between the trimmed V and J ends, which lost 2 bases and 1 base, there was a span of 5 bases.